This passage covers 6 T cell receptor beta chains from one sample sequenced in a study of T cells after yellow fever vaccination. MiXCR was run by TCRdb on the 5' RACE reads, yielding one entry per CDR3 protein. The data contain approximately 27,000 distinct CDR3 sequences, 5.5% of them singletons. This specimen consisted of PBMCs, either bulk or a sorted T-cell subset (CD4+, CD8+, memory, or dextramer-sorted; not recorded which), obtained 15 days after the yellow fever booster vaccination. The receptors stem from a man under 40 who received the YFV17D yellow fever vaccine.

This clonotype is termed medium-sized. The chain carries TRBV29-1 and TRBJ2-2; D remains unclear. CDR3 length: 11 amino acids. V was shortened by 0 bases and J by 8 bases, with 4 bases between the two germline ends. Germline loops: CDR1 SQVTM, CDR2 ANQGSEA. Here the CDR3 DNA reads TGCAGCGTTGAAGAATGGGGGGAGCTGTTTTTT. This sequence encodes CSVEEWGELFF.

This clonotype was seen ten or more times. This chain uses TRBV12-5 with TRBJ1-1; 8 nucleotides line up with TRBD1. CDR1 is LGHNT and CDR2 is FRNRAP in the germline V gene. There are 13 residues in the CDR3. The V gene end was trimmed by 2 bases and the J gene end by 11 bases; junction bases not matched to a gene: 7. CDR3 region: CASGLRQGAQAFF. The DNA of the CDR3 is TGTGCTAGTGGTTTGCGTCAGGGGGCTCAGGCTTTCTTT. Using reference TRBV12-5 and TRBJ1-1 for the parts outside the CDR3, the full variable domain is DARVTQTPRHKVTEMGQEVTMRCQPILGHNTVFWYRQTMMQGLELLAYFRNRAPLDDSGMPKDRFSAEMPDATLATLKIQPSEPRDSAVYFCASGLRQGAQAFFGQGTRLTVV.

At least ten counts were recorded for this clonotype. This rearrangement joins TRBV18 to TRBJ1-2; 9 bases agree with TRBD1. This CDR3 comprises 14 residues. The ends lost 4 bases at V and 5 bases at J; junction bases unmatched: 5. Looked up from germline, CDR1 is KGHSH and CDR2 is LQKENI. CDR3 amino acids: CASSRDREGYGYTF. CDR3 bases: TGTGCCAGCTCACGGGACAGGGAAGGATATGGCTACACCTTC. The variable domain in full, with the rest retrieved from reference TRBV18 and TRBJ1-2, is NAGVMQNPRHLVRRRGQEARLRCSPMKGHSHVYWYRQLPEEGLKFMVYLQKENIIDESGMPKERFSAEFPKEGPSILRIQQVVRGDSAAYFCASSRDREGYGYTFGSGTRLTVV.

A word on this clonotype: One end of the junction fails to match germline, which may point to a read error. The chain has TRBV20-1 and TRBJ2-3, with 13 bases identical to TRBD2. Germline values: CDR1 DFQATT, CDR2 SNEGSKA (reference sequence). There are 17 residues in the CDR3. The CDR3 DNA reads TGCTGTGCTAGAGATGTAGGGACTAGCGGGGACACAGATACGCAGTATTTT. Its protein is CCARDVGTSGDTDTQYF.

This clonotype was counted ten times or more. V usage is TRBV7-6 and J usage is TRBJ2-2, with a possible D match to TRBD2 (6 bases). The V and J ends lost 6 bases and 4 bases respectively, with 15 bases between them. Germline assignment: CDR1 SGHVS and CDR2 FNYEAQ. The CDR3 consists of 15 residues. CDR3 region: CASRTTSSGTGELFF. The DNA of the CDR3 is TGTGCCAGCAGGACGACTAGTAGCGGCACCGGGGAGCTGTTTTTT.

The gene calls are TRBV27 and TRBJ2-5, with D perhaps being TRBD1 or TRBD2 (5 bases each). Germline V lookup: CDR1 MNHEY, CDR2 SMNVEV (reference sequence). The CDR3 contains 15 residues. With 4 bases removed from V and 4 bases from J, the gap between germline ends came to 16 bases. In nucleotides, the CDR3 is TGTGCCAGCAGTTCCCCGATAAGTGGGGGAGAGACCCAGTACTTC. It specifies CASSSPISGGETQYF.